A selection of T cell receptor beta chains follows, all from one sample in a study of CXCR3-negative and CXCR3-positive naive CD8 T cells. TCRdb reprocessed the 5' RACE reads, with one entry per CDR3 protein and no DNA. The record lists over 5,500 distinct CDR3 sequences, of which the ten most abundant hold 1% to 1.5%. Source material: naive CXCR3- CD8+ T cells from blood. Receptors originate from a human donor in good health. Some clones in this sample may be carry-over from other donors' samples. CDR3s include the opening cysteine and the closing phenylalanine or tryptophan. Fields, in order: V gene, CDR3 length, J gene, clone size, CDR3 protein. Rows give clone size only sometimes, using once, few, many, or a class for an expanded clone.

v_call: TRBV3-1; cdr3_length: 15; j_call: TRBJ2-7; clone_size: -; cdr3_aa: CASSHPGTSAYEQYF
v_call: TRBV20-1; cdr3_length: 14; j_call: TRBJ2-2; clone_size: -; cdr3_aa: CSARNREVTGELFF
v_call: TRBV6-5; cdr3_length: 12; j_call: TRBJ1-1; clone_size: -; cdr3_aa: CASGRPFTEAFF
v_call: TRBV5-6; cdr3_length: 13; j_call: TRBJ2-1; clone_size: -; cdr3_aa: CASSLASSNEQFF
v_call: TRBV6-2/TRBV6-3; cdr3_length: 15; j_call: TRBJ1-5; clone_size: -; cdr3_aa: CASSYSYDRDQPQHF
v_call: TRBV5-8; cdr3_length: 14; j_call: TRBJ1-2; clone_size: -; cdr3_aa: CASSLRTGSNGYTF
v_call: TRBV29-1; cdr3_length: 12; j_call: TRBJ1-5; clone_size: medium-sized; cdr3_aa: CSVRQGNQPQHF
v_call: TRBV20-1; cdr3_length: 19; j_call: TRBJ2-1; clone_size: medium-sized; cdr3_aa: CSANLAGGPLKGSYNEQFF
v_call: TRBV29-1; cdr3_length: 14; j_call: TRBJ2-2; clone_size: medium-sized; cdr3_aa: CSVEAGGTTGELFF
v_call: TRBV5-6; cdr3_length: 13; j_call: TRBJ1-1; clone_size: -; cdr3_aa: CASSFFRHTEAFF
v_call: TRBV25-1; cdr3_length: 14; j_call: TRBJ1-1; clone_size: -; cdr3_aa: CASSERQHNTEAFF
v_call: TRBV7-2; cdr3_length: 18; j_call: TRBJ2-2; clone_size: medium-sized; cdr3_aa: CASSLASSGGTNTGELFF
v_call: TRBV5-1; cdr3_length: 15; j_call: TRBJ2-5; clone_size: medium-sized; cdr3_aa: CASSYRQRYQETQYF
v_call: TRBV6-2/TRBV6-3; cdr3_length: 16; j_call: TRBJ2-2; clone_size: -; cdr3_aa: CASSYGASVVTGELFF
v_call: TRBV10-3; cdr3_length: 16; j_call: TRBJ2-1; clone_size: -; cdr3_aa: CAISELGTISYNEQFF
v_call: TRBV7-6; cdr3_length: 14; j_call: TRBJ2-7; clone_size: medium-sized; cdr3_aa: CASSLVQTSYEQYF
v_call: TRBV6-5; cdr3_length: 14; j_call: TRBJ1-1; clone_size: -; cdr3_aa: CASSWGQLNTEAFF
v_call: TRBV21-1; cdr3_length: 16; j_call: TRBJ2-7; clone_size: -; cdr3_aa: CASSKVELAPIYEQYF
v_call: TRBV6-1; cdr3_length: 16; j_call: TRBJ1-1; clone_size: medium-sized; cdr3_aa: CASSPGRTQGNTEAFF
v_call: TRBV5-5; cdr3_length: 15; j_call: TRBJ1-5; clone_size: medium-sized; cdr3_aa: CASSLEQGWYQPQHF
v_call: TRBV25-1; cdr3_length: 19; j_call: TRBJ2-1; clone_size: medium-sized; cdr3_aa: CASSELGLAGASSYNEQFF
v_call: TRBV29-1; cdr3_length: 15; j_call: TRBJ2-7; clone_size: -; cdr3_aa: CSVEGAGTGGYEQYF
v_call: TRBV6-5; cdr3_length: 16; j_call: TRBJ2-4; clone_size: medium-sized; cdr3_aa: CASSSGHPRDKNIQYF
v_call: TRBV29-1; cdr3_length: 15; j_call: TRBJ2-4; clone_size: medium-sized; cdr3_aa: CSVLPRTGSKNIQYF
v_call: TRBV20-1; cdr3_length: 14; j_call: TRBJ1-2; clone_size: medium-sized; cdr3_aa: CSASLIPGFYGYTF
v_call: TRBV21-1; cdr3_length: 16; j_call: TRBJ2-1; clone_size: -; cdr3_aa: CASSRGLAGDHNEQFF
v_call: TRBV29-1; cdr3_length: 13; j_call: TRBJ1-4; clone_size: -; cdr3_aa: CSVEGEGDEKLFF
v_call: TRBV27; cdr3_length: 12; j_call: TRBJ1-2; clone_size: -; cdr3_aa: CASSHAAYGYTF
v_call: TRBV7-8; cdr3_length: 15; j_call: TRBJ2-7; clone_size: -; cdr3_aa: CASSRVAGGSYEQYF
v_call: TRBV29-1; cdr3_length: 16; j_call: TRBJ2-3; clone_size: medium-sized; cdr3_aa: CSVEGEREIITDTQYF